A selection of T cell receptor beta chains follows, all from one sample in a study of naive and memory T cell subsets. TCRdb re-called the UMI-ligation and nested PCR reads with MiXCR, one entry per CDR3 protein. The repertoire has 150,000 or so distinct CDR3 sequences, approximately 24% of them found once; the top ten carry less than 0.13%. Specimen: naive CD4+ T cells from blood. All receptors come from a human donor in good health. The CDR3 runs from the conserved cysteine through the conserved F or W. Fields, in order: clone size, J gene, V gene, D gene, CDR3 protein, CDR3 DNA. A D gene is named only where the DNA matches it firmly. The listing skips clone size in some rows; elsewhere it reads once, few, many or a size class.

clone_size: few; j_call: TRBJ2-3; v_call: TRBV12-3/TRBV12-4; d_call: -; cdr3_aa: CASSLTGVAADTQYF; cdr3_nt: TGTGCCAGCAGTTTAACGGGGGTGGCGGCAGATACGCAGTATTTT
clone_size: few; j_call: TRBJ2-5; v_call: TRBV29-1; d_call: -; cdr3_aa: CSVELRETQYF; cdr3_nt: TGCAGCGTCGAATTACGAGAGACCCAGTACTTC
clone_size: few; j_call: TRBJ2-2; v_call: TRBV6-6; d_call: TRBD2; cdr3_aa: CASSISSGRVPYPGELFF; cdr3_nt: TGTGCCAGCAGTATATCTAGCGGGAGGGTCCCCTACCCCGGGGAGCTGTTTTTT
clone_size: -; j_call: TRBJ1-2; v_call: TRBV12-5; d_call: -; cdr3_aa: CAGIVSLPSGYGYTF; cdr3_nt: TGTGCGGGGATTGTGTCTCTGCCGTCCGGCTATGGCTACACCTTC
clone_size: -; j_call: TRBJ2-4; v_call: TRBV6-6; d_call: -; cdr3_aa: CASRPGTLAKNIQYF; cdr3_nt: TGTGCCAGCAGACCCGGGACTTTAGCCAAAAACATTCAGTACTTC
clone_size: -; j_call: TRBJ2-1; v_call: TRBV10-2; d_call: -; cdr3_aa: CASSESGLYNEQFF; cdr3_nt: TGCGCCAGCAGTGAGTCAGGACTTTACAATGAGCAGTTCTTC
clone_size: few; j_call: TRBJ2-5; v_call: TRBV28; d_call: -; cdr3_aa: CASSLTSPAGYGTQYF; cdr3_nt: TGTGCCAGCAGCCTAACTTCCCCGGCAGGTTACGGGACCCAGTACTTC
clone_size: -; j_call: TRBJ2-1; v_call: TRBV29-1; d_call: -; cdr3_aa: CSVKGADEQFF; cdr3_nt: TGCAGCGTAAAGGGAGCCGATGAGCAGTTCTTC
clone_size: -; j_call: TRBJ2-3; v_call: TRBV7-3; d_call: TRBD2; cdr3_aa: CASSRGTSGSGDTQYF; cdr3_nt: TGTGCCAGCAGCCGCGGGACTAGCGGGAGTGGAGATACGCAGTATTTT
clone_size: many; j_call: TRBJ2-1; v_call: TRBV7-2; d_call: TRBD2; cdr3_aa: CASSNSGRKQFF; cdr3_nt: TGTGCCAGCAGCAATAGCGGGAGGAAGCAGTTCTTC
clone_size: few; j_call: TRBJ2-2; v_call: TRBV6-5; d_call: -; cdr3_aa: CASSYSRGVGTGELFF; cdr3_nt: TGTGCCAGCAGTTACTCGCGGGGCGTAGGGACCGGGGAGCTGTTTTTT
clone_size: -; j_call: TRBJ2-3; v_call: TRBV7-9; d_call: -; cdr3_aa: CASSPMDWRSTDTQYF; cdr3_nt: TGTGCCAGCAGCCCCATGGACTGGAGGAGCACAGATACGCAGTATTTT
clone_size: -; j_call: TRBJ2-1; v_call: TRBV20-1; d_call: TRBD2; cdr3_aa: CSARGWGTTYNEQFF; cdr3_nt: TGCAGTGCTAGAGGATGGGGGACTACATACAATGAGCAGTTCTTC
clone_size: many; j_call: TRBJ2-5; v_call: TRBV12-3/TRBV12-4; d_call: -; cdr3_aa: CASSRSGFRETQYF; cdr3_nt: TGTGCCAGCAGTCGATCAGGGTTTCGAGAGACCCAGTACTTC
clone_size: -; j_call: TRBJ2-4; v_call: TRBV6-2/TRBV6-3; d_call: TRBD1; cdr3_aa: CASRSAGTGENIQYF; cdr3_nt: TGTGCCAGCAGATCCGCCGGGACAGGAGAAAACATTCAGTACTTC